This T cell receptor beta chain stems from a study of regulatory T cells in long-lasting Graves disease. Time point in this sample: newly diagnosed GD, antithyroid drugs for less than 3 months. From RNA extracted from PBMCs, the TCR library was made. Diagnoses of Graves' disease were made by American Thyroid Association guidelines. General study points: Comparison showed that persistent patients shared more public clonotypes (about 3,000) than new patients (about 970).

The sample holds many counts of this clonotype. Its antigen is not identified. V dropped 4 bases and J dropped 6 bases, with 22 bases sitting between them. This CDR3 is built from 17 residues. The germline V gene encodes CDR1 MDHEN and CDR2 SYDVKM. Researchers made TCR beta libraries by using iRepertoire HTBI primers and running Arm-PCR on CDR3 regions. TCRdb fed the multiplex PCR reads into MiXCR, producing one record per CDR3 protein. The sample includes around 450,000 distinct CDR3 sequences, around 15% seen only once; the top ten take more than 10%. The data were also submitted as part of a second study, on T cells in Graves' hyperthyroidism and ophthalmopathy. That paper states: Each diagnosis was grounded in clinical symptoms, serum thyroxine and TRAb, thyroid ultrasound, and orbital computed tomography.

Specimen: peripheral blood mononuclear cells (PBMCs), collected at new diagnosis, from a patient treated with antithyroid drugs. This receptor was obtained from a man in his forties with Graves disease. This chain links TRBV28 with TRBJ1-5, with D tentatively TRBD1 (6 bases). Here the CDR3 DNA reads TGTGCCAGCAGTTCCCCCCCCGGGCCGGGGGGCGTTCAGCCCCAGCATTTT. It codes for CASSSPPGPGGVQPQHF.